The present T cell receptor (beta chain) was sequenced within a study of T cell responses to AZD1222 COVID-19 vaccine (dated by TCRdb to the early 2020s). General notes on the study: TCR sequencing was performed for about 250 trial participants, of whom around 210 were given two doses of AZD1222 and around 25 were given two doses of MenACWY control vaccine. Trial participants were enrolled by age into subgroups of 18-55, 56-69 and 70-plus years, and 148, 28 and 57 TCR-sequenced participants, respectively, were included in these subgroups. Findings and caveats that apply to the study as a whole: After two AZD1222 doses, spike-specific TCR breadth and depth were significantly higher than at day 0 and than in MenACWY recipients. Participants were mostly white British and included more females than males, and it was suggested by the authors that clonal diversity may have been underestimated. Conclusions about previously exposed vaccinees are limited because only six or seven AZD1222 recipients were SARS-CoV-2 seropositive at baseline. Reportedly, close to half of the unique spike-specific TCRs recognized epitopes lying outside the regions that are mutated in the B.1.351 and B.1.1.7 variants. CD4 TCRs associated with the vaccine covered the entire spike protein, and the dominant responses were in regions 160-218 and 743-854. In the small 56-69-year group, the increase in depth fell short of significance, most likely because of low power. Because no day 14 peak-response samples were available, repertoires were characterized only after the peak T cell response.

The trim is 7 bases for V and 3 bases for J, with a gap of 13 bases between the germline ends. The germline V gene sets CDR1 to SNHLY and CDR2 to FYNNEI. The CDR3 holds 13 amino acids from the cysteine to the phenylalanine. Only the CDR3 portion is preserved as DNA: 39 bases, with reading frame beginning at the first base. A word on this clone: Its antigen specificity is not known. Base qualities are not provided; no much larger clone lies one nucleotide away.

The CDR3 regions of human TCRbeta chains were analyzed by immunosequencing. The original methods were these. Repertoire TCRs were matched against a reference library of SARS-CoV-2-specific TCRs generated with the MIRA antigen-specificity platform. Breadth was defined as the fraction of unique TCRs that were SARS-CoV-2-associated, and depth was defined as the fraction of total T cells that were SARS-CoV-2-associated. Using the MIRA data, each spike-specific TCR was assigned both to the spike region to which the TCR was reactive and to a CD4 or CD8 class. Log10-transformed breadth and depth values were compared by one-way ANOVA with Sidak's multiple comparisons tests. Entries here come from immuneACCESS through TCRdb and include only in-frame sequences with V and J called. Some clones fail to appear in such tables; in the studies checked, an unresolved V gene covers under half of the shortfall, and the cause of the remainder is unknown. V and J calls and clone size are those listed in that table; D and trimming were worked out from the DNA. The table for this sample lists about 180,000 clones; 85% to 95% of them were counted only once. The top ten constitute around 1% of the sample.

The sample's time point, from its label and the paper: about 28 days (+/-7) after the second vaccine dose. According to the study, the label for this sample's treatment or condition signals: meningococcal conjugate vaccine given as trial control. Vaccinee samples were obtained from the UK trials COV001 and COV002, which included a single-blind randomized controlled phase 2/3 trial of AZD1222 (ChAdOx1 nCoV-19) in healthy adults. Trial participant PBMC samples were collected at day 0 and day 28 after the second dose for TCRbeta chain sequencing. The chain uses TRBV2 and TRBJ2-7; the D gene is unclear. The source of this sequence is an adult who received the MenACWY meningococcal vaccine as a control. Sample: peripheral blood, taken 28 days after the second dose of the MenACWY control vaccine. The sequenced DNA: TGTGCCAGCACTACGGACGGTCTCTACGAGCAGTACTTC. The resulting protein is CASTTDGLYEQYF. The full variable domain, with segments outside the CDR3 supplied by the reference TRBV2 and TRBJ2-7 proteins, appears as EPEVTQTPSHQVTQMGQEVILRCVPISNHLYFYWYRQILGQKVEFLVSFYNNEISEKSEIFDDQFSVERPDGSNFTLKIRSTKLEDSAMYFCASTTDGLYEQYFGPGTRLTVT.